Below are 10 T cell receptor beta chains sequenced from a single sample in a study of cytomegalovirus exposure and HLA in healthy donors. The PCR employed 60 Vbeta primers together with 13 Jbeta primers. Libraries were prepared by immunoSEQ multiplex PCR; TCRdb keeps only in-frame clonotypes and omits some of them. The sample yields around 140,000 clones, 85% to 90% seen once. The material sequenced was PBMCs. These receptors were obtained from a woman aged 25 to 39 in good health and CMV-seronegative.

The chain links TRBV6-1 to TRBJ2-1, with TRBD1 as a possible D gene (5 bases). This CDR3 contains 11 residues. The germline CDR1 and CDR2 sequences are MNHNS and SASEGT. The V and J ends lost 7 bases and 5 bases respectively, with 6 bases between them. CDR3 DNA sequence: TGTGCCAGCAAGGGGAACAATGAGCAGTTCTTC. It yields the protein CASKGNNEQFF.

This chain uses TRBV7-6 with TRBJ2-3; 14 bases align to TRBD2. Germline assignment: CDR1 SGHVS and CDR2 FNYEAQ. Trimming cost V 5 bases and J 2 bases; bases outside gene matches: 6. The CDR3 loop spans 17 amino acids. The DNA of the CDR3 is TGTGCCAGCAGCCCCAGACTAGCGGGGGGGATCACAGATACGCAGTATTTT. It yields the protein CASSPRLAGGITDTQYF. The variable domain in full, with the rest retrieved from reference TRBV7-6 and TRBJ2-3, is GAGVSQSPRYKVTKRGQDVALRCDPISGHVSLYWYRQALGQGPEFLTYFNYEAQQDKSGLPNDRFSAERPEGSISTLTIQRTEQRDSAMYRCASSPRLAGGITDTQYFGPGTRLTVL.

The V call is TRBV30, the J call TRBJ1-5; TRBD1 agrees at 7 bases. This CDR3 comprises 15 residues. V lost 2 bases and J lost 0; bases outside the gene matches: 4. CDR1 and CDR2 (germline): GTSNPN, SVGIG (reference sequence). CDR3 in amino acids: CAWSLGQFSNQPQHF. The CDR3 coding sequence is TGTGCCTGGAGTCTGGGACAGTTTAGCAATCAGCCCCAGCATTTT.

The V gene is TRBV7-2, the J gene TRBJ1-2, with 12 bases aligning to TRBD1. The CDR3 totals 17 residues. Germline CDR1 SGHTA, CDR2 FQGNSA. Trimming took 3 bases from V and 4 from J; bases not matched to a gene: 9. The CDR3 region is CASSLRGTGGRGYGYTF. In DNA form, the CDR3 reads TGTGCCAGCAGCTTGCGGGGGACAGGGGGCCGGGGCTATGGCTACACCTTC. Full variable domain (rest looked up from reference TRBV7-2 and TRBJ1-2): GAGVSQSPSNKVTEKGKDVELRCDPISGHTALYWYRQSLGQGLEFLIYFQGNSAPDKSGLPSDRFSAERTGGSVSTLTIQRTQQEDSAVYLCASSLRGTGGRGYGYTFGSGTRLTVV.

The chain is built from TRBV28 and TRBJ1-5; 8 bases match TRBD1. V shed 6 bases and J 5 bases; nucleotides not matched to a gene: 6. The CDR3 is 14 amino acids. Germline V CDR1 and CDR2: MDHEN, SYDVKM. This CDR3 is CASRAGTGHQPQHF. CDR3 DNA: TGTGCCAGCAGAGCCGGGACAGGCCATCAGCCCCAGCATTTT.

This chain connects TRBV2 to TRBJ2-5, with a weak D call TRBD1 (6 bases). Trimming shortened V by 1 base and J by 2 bases, and 17 bases separated the two germline ends. Germline V gene sequence: CDR1 SNHLY, CDR2 FYNNEI. The CDR3 covers 17 residues. The chain's CDR3 is CASSEVSLRDKQETQYF. The DNA for the CDR3 is TGTGCCAGCAGTGAAGTCAGCCTTCGGGACAAACAAGAGACCCAGTACTTC. Full variable domain (remainder filled in from reference TRBV2 and TRBJ2-5): EPEVTQTPSHQVTQMGQEVILRCVPISNHLYFYWYRQILGQKVEFLVSFYNNEISEKSEIFDDQFSVERPDGSNFTLKIRSTKLEDSAMYFCASSEVSLRDKQETQYFGPGTRLLVL.

J is TRBJ2-7 and V is TRBV28; D remains unclear. The V gene's germline CDR1 is MDHEN and CDR2 SYDVKM. Trimming took 2 bases from V and 3 from J, leaving 5 bases between them. The CDR3 runs to 12 residues. CDR3 region: CASSLTIYEQYF. CDR3 DNA sequence: TGTGCCAGCAGTTTAACAATCTACGAGCAGTACTTC.

The V and J genes are TRBV5-1 and TRBJ1-1; D remains ambiguous. CDR3 length equals 14 residues. CDR1 is SGHRS and CDR2 is YFSETQ in the germline V gene. The V gene lost 4 bases and the J gene lost 2 bases, with 12 bases spanning the gap. The CDR3 spells CASSPWTGNTEAFF. CDR3 DNA sequence: TGCGCCAGCAGCCCCTGGACGGGAAACACTGAAGCTTTCTTT.

The V and J genes are TRBV27 and TRBJ2-1, with D possibly TRBD1 on 6 matching bases. In germline, CDR1 is MNHEY, CDR2 SMNVEV (reference sequence). V gave up 8 bases and J gave up 0 bases, with 14 bases separating them. CDR3 length: 15 residues. The chain's CDR3 is CASANQGNSYNEQFF. The CDR3 nucleotides are TGTGCCAGCGCTAACCAGGGGAACTCCTACAATGAGCAGTTCTTC.

The V and J genes are TRBV2 and TRBJ2-7; 8 positions agree with TRBD2. The CDR3 contains 13 residues. V was clipped by 6 bases and J by 3 bases; unmatched bases: 4. The germline gives CDR1 SNHLY, CDR2 FYNNEI. The DNA of the CDR3 is TGTGCCAGCAGGACTAGCGAATACTACGAGCAGTACTTC. As protein: CASRTSEYYEQYF.